The 3 T cell receptor beta chains below were found in one sample sequenced in a study of blood T cells in healthy people across ages. A second PCR of about 6 to 12 cycles used a sample-barcoded 5' primer and a J-beta primer mix. Each CDR3 protein is one row after TCRdb ran MiXCR on the 5' RACE reads. The sample holds 1.5 million or so distinct CDR3 sequences, around 42% seen once. Sequencing was carried out using blood. The source is a woman aged 18-29 years in good health.

The gene calls are TRBV5-1 and TRBJ2-1; D might be TRBD1 (6 bases). The DNA matches TRBJ2-7 better at its end, which makes the J call doubtful. Germline CDR1 reads SGHRS; CDR2 reads YFSETQ. The CDR3 runs 15 residues. CDR3 protein: CASSSDSSSYNEQYF. The CDR3 nucleotides read TGCGCCAGCAGCTCGGACAGCAGCTCCTACAATGAGCAGTACTTC.

J is TRBJ1-2 and V is TRBV7-9; no clear D. CDR3 length: 12 residues. The germline V and J ends were trimmed by 5 bases and 8 bases, with 12 bases remaining between them. CDR1 is SEHNR, CDR2 FQNEAQ, per germline (reference sequence). The CDR3 DNA is TGTGCCAGCAGCACCCTTGGTCGGGGCTACACCTTC. Amino acid sequence: CASSTLGRGYTF. Full variable domain (rest looked up from reference TRBV7-9 and TRBJ1-2): DTGVSQNPRHKITKRGQNVTFRCDPISEHNRLYWYRQTLGQGPEFLTYFQNEAQLEKSRLLSDRFSAERPKGSFSTLEIQRTEQGDSAMYLCASSTLGRGYTFGSGTRLTVV.

Many counts were recorded for this clonotype. The chain links TRBV29-1 to TRBJ2-3, with D perhaps assigned TRBD1 or TRBD2 (5 bases each). From germline, CDR1 is SQVTM and CDR2 ANQGSEA. The CDR3 contains 14 residues. Trimming took off 5 bases at V and 3 bases at J, with 15 bases between the two ends. The CDR3 here is CSVRDQVGTDTQYF. DNA for the CDR3: TGCAGCGTTCGGGACCAGGTGGGGACAGATACGCAGTATTTT.